This T cell receptor beta chain was sequenced for a study of T cells after yellow fever vaccination. Points from the study as a whole: Although the secondary response was weaker, it peaked faster, at day 5 versus 15. Clonotypes appearing in both CD4 and CD8 compartments existed, and their share was small. Subsequent to the booster, the majority of primary-vaccination clones reappeared (roughly 95% CD4, 88% CD8).

5'RACE template switching generated TCR cDNA, adding a universal primer site and UMIs. MiXCR, applied by TCRdb to the 5' RACE reads, yields one record per CDR3 protein. The data show about 200,000 distinct CDR3 sequences, with roughly 3% seen just once and roughly 3.2% held by the top ten. There are many counts of this clonotype. Its antigen is as yet unknown. Trimming stripped 0 bases from V and 6 bases from J, with 12 bases between. Looked up from germline, CDR1 is DFQATT and CDR2 is SNEGSKA (reference sequence). The CDR3 covers 14 residues. This chain uses TRBV20-1 with TRBJ1-5; D is possibly TRBD1 (5 bases). This TCR was sampled from a man aged 18-30 years who received the YFV17D yellow fever vaccine. Sample: CD4+ T cells sorted from PBMCs, taken 10 days after the yellow fever booster vaccination. CDR3 sequence (DNA): TGCAGTGCTAGAGATTCGGAAGGGGTTCAGCCCCAGCATTTT. It specifies CSARDSEGVQPQHF.